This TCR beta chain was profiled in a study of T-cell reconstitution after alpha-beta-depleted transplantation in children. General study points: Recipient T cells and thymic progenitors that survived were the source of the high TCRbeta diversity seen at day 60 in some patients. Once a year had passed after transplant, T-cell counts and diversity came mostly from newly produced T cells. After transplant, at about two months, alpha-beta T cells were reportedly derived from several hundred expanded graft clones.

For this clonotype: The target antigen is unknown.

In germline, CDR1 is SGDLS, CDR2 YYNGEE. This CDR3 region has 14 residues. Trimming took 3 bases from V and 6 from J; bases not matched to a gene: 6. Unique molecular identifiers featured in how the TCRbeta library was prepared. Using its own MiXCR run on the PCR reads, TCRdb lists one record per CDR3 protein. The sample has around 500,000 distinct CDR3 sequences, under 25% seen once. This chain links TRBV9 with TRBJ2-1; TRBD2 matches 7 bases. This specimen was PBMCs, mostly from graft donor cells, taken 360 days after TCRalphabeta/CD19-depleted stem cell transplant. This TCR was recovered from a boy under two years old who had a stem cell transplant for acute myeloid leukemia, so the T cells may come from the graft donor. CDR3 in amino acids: CASSETSPFNEQFF. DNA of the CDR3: TGTGCCAGCAGCGAGACTAGCCCGTTCAATGAGCAGTTCTTC.